This is a list of T cell receptor beta chains from one sample in a study of control samples from healthy donors and cancer patients. Generated by immunoSEQ multiplex PCR, the TCRdb table keeps only in-frame clones and is missing some. Here the sample spans approximately 60,000 clones, over 75% being singletons. The sequencing input was blood. These receptors all stem from a man in his forties in good health. Each CDR3 is given with its conserved first and last residue. The D gene is left open where the match is weak. Clone sizes are given selectively: once, few, many, or a class where the clone is expanded.

J | size | D | V | CDR3 | DNA
TRBJ2-2 | NA | TRBD2 | TRBV6-2/TRBV6-3 | CASSTGLAGSGTGELFF | TGTGCCAGCAGTACGGGACTAGCGGGATCGGGTACCGGGGAGCTGTTTTTT
TRBJ1-6 | NA | TRBD1 | TRBV19 | CASSMFPGQGFNSPLHF | TGTGCCAGTAGTATGTTCCCGGGACAGGGGTTTAATTCACCCCTCCACTTT
TRBJ2-7 | NA | NA | TRBV6-6 | CASSHEQGRVVSYEQYF | TGTGCCAGCAGTCATGAACAGGGTAGGGTAGTATCTTACGAGCAGTACTTC
TRBJ2-2 | NA | TRBD1 | TRBV6-5 | CASSRGQINTGELFF | TGTGCCAGCAGCCGGGGACAGATCAACACCGGGGAGCTGTTTTTT
TRBJ2-1 | NA | NA | TRBV11-2 | CASSFSTSGNEQFF | TGTGCCAGCAGCTTCTCCACCTCGGGGAATGAGCAGTTCTTC
TRBJ1-1 | NA | TRBD1 | TRBV20-1 | CSASRQGAMNTEAFF | TGCAGTGCTAGTAGGCAGGGGGCCATGAACACTGAAGCTTTCTTT
TRBJ2-7 | once | NA | TRBV4-3 | CASSQESSYEQYF | TGCGCCAGCAGCCAGGAGAGCTCCTACGAGCAGTACTTC
TRBJ1-1 | NA | TRBD1 | TRBV6-5 | CASSYSPDRGLTEAFF | TGTGCCAGCAGTTACTCTCCGGACAGGGGGCTTACTGAAGCTTTCTTT
TRBJ2-1 | NA | TRBD1 | TRBV2 | CASSPGQGVLNEQFF | TGTGCCAGCAGTCCGGGACAGGGGGTCCTAAATGAGCAGTTCTTC
TRBJ1-6 | NA | TRBD1 | TRBV28 | CASKGTGGTSPLHF | TGTGCCAGCAAAGGGACAGGGGGTACTTCACCCCTCCACTTT
TRBJ2-2 | NA | NA | TRBV14 | CASSLPGNTNTGELFF | TGTGCCAGCAGCCTTCCAGGGAATACGAACACCGGGGAGCTGTTTTTT
TRBJ1-1 | NA | TRBD1 | TRBV14 | CASSLIQGYTEAFF | TGTGCCAGCAGCCTGATACAGGGGTACACTGAAGCTTTCTTT
TRBJ2-7 | NA | TRBD1 | TRBV7-8 | CASSTRQGTSYEQYF | TGTGCCAGCAGCACGAGACAGGGCACCTCCTACGAGCAGTACTTC
TRBJ1-2 | NA | NA | TRBV18 | CASSPDGDYGYTF | TGTGCCAGCTCACCTGACGGGGACTATGGCTACACCTTC
TRBJ1-1 | NA | NA | TRBV18 | CASSPSWRGLNTEAFF | TGTGCCAGCTCACCTTCCTGGAGGGGACTGAACACTGAAGCTTTCTTT
TRBJ1-2 | NA | TRBD1 | TRBV11-3 | CASSSPPLGQVNYGYTF | TGTGCCAGCAGCTCCCCCCCCCTCGGACAGGTAAACTATGGCTACACCTTC
TRBJ2-2 | NA | NA | TRBV7-9 | CASSPQRNTGELFF | TGTGCCAGCAGCCCCCAGAGGAACACCGGGGAGCTGTTTTTT
TRBJ2-7 | NA | TRBD2 | TRBV12-5 | CASGLVGLAGVLDEQYF | TGTGCTAGTGGTTTGGTAGGGCTAGCGGGAGTACTGGACGAGCAGTACTTC
TRBJ2-4 | NA | NA | TRBV12-3/TRBV12-4 | CASGPRGDIQYF | TGTGCCAGCGGCCCGCGCGGGGACATTCAGTACTTC
TRBJ1-5 | once | TRBD1 | TRBV30 | CAWSIGVYRGGTQPQHF | TGTGCCTGGAGTATTGGGGTGTACAGGGGGGGAACTCAGCCCCAGCATTTT
TRBJ1-2 | NA | NA | TRBV6-6 | CASSTGFSSGYTF | TGTGCCAGCAGTACAGGTTTTTCGAGTGGCTACACCTTC
TRBJ2-1 | NA | TRBD2 | TRBV5-1 | CASGATAGHNEQFF | TGCGCCAGTGGAGCGACAGCGGGGCACAATGAGCAGTTCTTC
TRBJ1-5 | few | NA | TRBV7-9 | CASSGWGDQPQHF | TGTGCCAGCTCTGGGTGGGGGGATCAGCCCCAGCATTTT
TRBJ1-3 | NA | TRBD1 | TRBV14 | CASSPHRGMRLNTIYF | TGTGCCAGCAGCCCCCACAGGGGAATGCGACTAAACACCATATATTTT
TRBJ1-1 | NA | TRBD1 | TRBV7-3 | CASSHRGGTEAFF | TGTGCCAGCAGCCACAGGGGTGGCACTGAAGCTTTCTTT
TRBJ1-5 | NA | NA | TRBV3-1/TRBV3-2 | CASSPHGEQPQHF | TGTGCCAGCAGCCCCCATGGGGAACAGCCCCAGCATTTT
TRBJ1-6 | NA | NA | TRBV2 | CASHVSSGSPLHF | TGTGCCAGCCACGTGAGTTCGGGTTCACCCCTCCACTTT